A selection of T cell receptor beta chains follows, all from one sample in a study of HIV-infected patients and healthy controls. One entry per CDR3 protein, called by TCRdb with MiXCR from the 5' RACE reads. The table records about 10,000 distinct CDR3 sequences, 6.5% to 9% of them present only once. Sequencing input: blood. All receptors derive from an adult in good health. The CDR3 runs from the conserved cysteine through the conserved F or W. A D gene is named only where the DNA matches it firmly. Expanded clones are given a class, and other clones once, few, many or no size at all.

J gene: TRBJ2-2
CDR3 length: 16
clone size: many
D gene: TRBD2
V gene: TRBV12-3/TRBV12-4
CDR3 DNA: TGTGCCAGCAGTTTGAGGCTAGCGGGAGACACCGGGGAGCTGTTTTTT
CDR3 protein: CASSLRLAGDTGELFF

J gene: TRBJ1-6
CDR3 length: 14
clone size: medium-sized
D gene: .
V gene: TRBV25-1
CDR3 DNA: TGTGCCAGCCAATGGGGCTCCTATAATTCACCCCTCCACTTT
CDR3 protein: CASQWGSYNSPLHF

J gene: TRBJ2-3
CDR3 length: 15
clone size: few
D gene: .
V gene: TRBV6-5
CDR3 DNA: TGTGCCAGCAGTTACTCGGGGGCTAGCACAGATACGCAGTATTTT
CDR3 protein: CASSYSGASTDTQYF

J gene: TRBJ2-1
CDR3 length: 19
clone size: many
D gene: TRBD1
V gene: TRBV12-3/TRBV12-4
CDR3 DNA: TGTGCCAGCAGCCCCGCAAACCTTTACAGGGGGCTGGACTACAATGAGCAGTTCTTC
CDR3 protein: CASSPANLYRGLDYNEQFF

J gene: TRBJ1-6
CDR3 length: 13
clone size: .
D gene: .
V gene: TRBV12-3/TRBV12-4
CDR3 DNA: TGTGCCAGCAGTTCCTCTCTCGGTCTACCCCTCCACTTT
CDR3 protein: CASSSSLGLPLHF

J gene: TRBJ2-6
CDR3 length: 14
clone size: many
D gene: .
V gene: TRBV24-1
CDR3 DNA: TGTGCCACCAGCCCGACCTACGGGGCCAACGTCCTGACTTTC
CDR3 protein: CATSPTYGANVLTF

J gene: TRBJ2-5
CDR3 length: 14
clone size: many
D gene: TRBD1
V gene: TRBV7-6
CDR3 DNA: TGTGCCAGCAGCACCCGACAGGGACGAGAGACCCAGTACTTC
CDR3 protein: CASSTRQGRETQYF

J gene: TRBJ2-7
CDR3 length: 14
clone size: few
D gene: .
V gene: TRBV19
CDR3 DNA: TGTGCCAGTAGTTTCGGCAGGGGGGCCTACGAGCAGTACTTC
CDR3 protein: CASSFGRGAYEQYF

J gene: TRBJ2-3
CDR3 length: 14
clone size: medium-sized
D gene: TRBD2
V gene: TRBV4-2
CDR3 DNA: TGTGCCAGCAGCCACGGGCGGGGGGAAGATACGCAGTATTTT
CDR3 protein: CASSHGRGEDTQYF

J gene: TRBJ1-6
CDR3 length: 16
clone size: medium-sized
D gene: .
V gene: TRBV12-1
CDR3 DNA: TGTGCCAGCAGCTGTGCAAGGCCTCTCTATAATTCACCCCTCCACTTT
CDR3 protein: CASSCARPLYNSPLHF

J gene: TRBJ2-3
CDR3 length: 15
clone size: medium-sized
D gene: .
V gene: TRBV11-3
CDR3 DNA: TGTGCCAGCAGCTTGGGGCCGGTCAGCACAGATACGCAGTATTTT
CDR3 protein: CASSLGPVSTDTQYF

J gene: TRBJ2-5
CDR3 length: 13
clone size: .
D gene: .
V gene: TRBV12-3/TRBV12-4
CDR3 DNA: TGTGCCAGCACCCCGGTTTTCCAAGAGACCCAGTACTTC
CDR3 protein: CASTPVFQETQYF

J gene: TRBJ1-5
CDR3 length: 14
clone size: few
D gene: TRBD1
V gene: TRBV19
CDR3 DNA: TGTGCCAGTAGTCTAGGACAGGGACATCAGCCCCAGCATTTT
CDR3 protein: CASSLGQGHQPQHF

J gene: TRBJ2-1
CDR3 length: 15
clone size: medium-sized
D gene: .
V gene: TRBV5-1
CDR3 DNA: TGCGCCAGCAACTGGGGATTAGGATTTTCCAATGAGCAGTTCTTC
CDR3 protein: CASNWGLGFSNEQFF

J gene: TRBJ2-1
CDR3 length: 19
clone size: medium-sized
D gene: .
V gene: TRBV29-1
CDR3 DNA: TGCAGCGTTGACGGGCTAGCGACCTACACTAGATTCTCCTACAATGAGCAGTTCTTC
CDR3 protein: CSVDGLATYTRFSYNEQFF

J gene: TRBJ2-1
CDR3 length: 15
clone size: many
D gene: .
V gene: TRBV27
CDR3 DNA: TGTGCCAGCAGTTCGTCGCGGGGCGCCTACAATGAGCAGTTCTTC
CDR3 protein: CASSSSRGAYNEQFF

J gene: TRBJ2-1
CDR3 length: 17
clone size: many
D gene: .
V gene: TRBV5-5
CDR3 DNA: TGTGCCAGCAGCTTCAATTGGGGGACCTCGGCGCCCAATGAGCAGTTCTTC
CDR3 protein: CASSFNWGTSAPNEQFF

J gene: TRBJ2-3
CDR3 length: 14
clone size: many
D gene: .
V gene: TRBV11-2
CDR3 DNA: TGTGCCAGCAGCTCCAATCGGGGCACAGATACGCAGTATTTT
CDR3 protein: CASSSNRGTDTQYF

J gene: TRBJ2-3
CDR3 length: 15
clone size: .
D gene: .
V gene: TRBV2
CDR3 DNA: TGTGCCAGCAGTGAAGGATTACCTAGCACAGATACGCAGTATTTT
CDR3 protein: CASSEGLPSTDTQYF

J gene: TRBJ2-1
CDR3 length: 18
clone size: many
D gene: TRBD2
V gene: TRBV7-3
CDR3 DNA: TGTGCCAGCAGCTTAACAGGACTAGCGGTAACCACCTCCAATGAGCAGTTCTTC
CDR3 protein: CASSLTGLAVTTSNEQFF

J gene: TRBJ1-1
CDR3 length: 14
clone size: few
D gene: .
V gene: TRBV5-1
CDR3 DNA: TGCGCCAGCAGCTTGGCCGACATCTCCACTGAAGCTTTCTTT
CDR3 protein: CASSLADISTEAFF

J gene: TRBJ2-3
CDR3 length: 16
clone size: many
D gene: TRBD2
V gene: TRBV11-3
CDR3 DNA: TGTGCCAGCAGTCCCGGGACTAGCGGCCCCACAGATACGCAGTATTTT
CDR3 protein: CASSPGTSGPTDTQYF

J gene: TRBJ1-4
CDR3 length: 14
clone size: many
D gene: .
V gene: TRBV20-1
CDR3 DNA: TGCAGTGCTAGTAGCGGGGGTTGGGATGAAAAACTGTTTTTT
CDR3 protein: CSASSGGWDEKLFF

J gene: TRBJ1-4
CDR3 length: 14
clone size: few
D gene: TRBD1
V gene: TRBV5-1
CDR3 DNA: TGCGCCAGCAGCCCTCAGGGGGCTGGTGAAAAACTGTTTTTT
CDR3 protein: CASSPQGAGEKLFF

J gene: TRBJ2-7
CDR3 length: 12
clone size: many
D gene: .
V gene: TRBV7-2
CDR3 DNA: TGTGCCAGCAGCTTCGATTACTCCGAGCAGTACTTC
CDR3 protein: CASSFDYSEQYF

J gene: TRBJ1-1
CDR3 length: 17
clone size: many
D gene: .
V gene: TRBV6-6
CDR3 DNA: TGTGCCAGCAGTTACTCGCCCCTACAGGGTGGGAACACTGAAGCTTTCTTT
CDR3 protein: CASSYSPLQGGNTEAFF

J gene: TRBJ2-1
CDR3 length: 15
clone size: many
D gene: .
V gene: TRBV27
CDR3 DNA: TGTGCCAGCAGCCGGGGACACCAAATTTACAATGAGCAGTTCTTC
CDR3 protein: CASSRGHQIYNEQFF

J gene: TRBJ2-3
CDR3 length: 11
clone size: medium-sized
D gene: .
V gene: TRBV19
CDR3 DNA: TGTGCCAGTAGTACCGAAGATACGCAGTATTTT
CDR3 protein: CASSTEDTQYF

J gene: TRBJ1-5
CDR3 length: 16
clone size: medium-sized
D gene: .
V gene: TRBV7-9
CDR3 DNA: TGTGCCAGCAGCTTAGGTGCCGGGGGCGCCGGTCAGCCCCAGCATTTT
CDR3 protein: CASSLGAGGAGQPQHF

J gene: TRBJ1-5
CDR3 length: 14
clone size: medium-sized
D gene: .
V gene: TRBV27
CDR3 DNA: TGTGCCAGCAGTTTAAGGCAGGGCAATCAGCCCCAGCATTTT
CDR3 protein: CASSLRQGNQPQHF

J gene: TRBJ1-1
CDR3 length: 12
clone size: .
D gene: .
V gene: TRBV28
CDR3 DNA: TGTGCCAGCAGCGAAACTCGGGACGAAGCTTTCTTT
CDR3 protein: CASSETRDEAFF

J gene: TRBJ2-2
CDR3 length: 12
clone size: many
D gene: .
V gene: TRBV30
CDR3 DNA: TGTGCCTGGAGGGGAAGGGCCGGGGAGCTGTTTTTT
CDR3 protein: CAWRGRAGELFF

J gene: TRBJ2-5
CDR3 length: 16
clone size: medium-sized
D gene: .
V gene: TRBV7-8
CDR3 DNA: TGTGCCAGCAGCTTAGCGACGGGGAACAGCCAAGAGACCCAGTACTTC
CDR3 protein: CASSLATGNSQETQYF

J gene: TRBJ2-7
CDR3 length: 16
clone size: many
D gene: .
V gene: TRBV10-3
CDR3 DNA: TGTGCCATCAGTCGCTCAGCGGAGGGATCAGGGAACGAGCAGTACTTC
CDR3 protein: CAISRSAEGSGNEQYF

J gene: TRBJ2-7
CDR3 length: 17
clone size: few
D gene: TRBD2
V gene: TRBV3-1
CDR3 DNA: TGTGCCAGCAGCCAAGATCGTCTAGCGGTAGGGTCCTACGAGCAGTACTTC
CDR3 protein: CASSQDRLAVGSYEQYF

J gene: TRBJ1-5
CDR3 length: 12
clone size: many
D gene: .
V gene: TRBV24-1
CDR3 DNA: TGTGCCACCAGTGGGGGGGCCCAGCCCCAGCATTTT
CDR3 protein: CATSGGAQPQHF

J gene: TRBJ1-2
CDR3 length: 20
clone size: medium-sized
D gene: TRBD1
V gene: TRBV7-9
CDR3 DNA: TGTGCCAGCAGATCCCCGACGCGAGGACAGGGAGAAGAGGGGACCTATGGCTACACCTTC
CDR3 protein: CASRSPTRGQGEEGTYGYTF

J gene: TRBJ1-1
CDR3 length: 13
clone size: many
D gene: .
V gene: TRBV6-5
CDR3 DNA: TGTGCCAGCAGTTACTTGTACAACACTGAAGCTTTCTTT
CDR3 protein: CASSYLYNTEAFF

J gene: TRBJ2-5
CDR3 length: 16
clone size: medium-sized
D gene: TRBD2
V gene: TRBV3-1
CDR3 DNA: TGTGCCAGCAGCCGCCGGCAGTGGCGGGAGCAGGCGACCCAGTACTTC
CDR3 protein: CASSRRQWREQATQYF

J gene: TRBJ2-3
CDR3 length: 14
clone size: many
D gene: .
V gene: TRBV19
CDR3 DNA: TGTGCCAGTAGTATAGGGCACCTCACAGATACGCAGTATTTT
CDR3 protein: CASSIGHLTDTQYF

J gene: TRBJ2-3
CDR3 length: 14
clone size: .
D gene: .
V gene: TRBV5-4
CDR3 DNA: TGTGCCAGCAGCTTATGGACGAGCACAGATACGCAGTATTTT
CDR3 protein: CASSLWTSTDTQYF

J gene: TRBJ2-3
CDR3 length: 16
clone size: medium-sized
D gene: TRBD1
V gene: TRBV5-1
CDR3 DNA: TGCGCCAGCAGCTTCGACAGGGGGTCTAGCACAGATACGCAGTATTTT
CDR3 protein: CASSFDRGSSTDTQYF

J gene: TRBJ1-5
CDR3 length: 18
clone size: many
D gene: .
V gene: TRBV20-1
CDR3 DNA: TGCAGTGCTATGGGCCCCCTATCAGGGCCCCTTAGCAATCAGCCCCAGCATTTT
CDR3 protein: CSAMGPLSGPLSNQPQHF

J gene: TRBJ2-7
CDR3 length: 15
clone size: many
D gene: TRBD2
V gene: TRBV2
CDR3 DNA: TGTGCCAGCATTCCGACTAGCGGGGGAGACTACGAGCAGTACTTC
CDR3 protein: CASIPTSGGDYEQYF

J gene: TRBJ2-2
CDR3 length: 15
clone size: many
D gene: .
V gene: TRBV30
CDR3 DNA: TGTGCTTCGGAGGGGGCAGTGTCGAACACCGGGGAGCTGTTTTTT
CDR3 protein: CASEGAVSNTGELFF

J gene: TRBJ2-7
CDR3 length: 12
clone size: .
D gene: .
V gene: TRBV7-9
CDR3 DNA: TGTGCCAGCAGCACGGGAGTTTACGAGCAGTACTTC
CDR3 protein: CASSTGVYEQYF

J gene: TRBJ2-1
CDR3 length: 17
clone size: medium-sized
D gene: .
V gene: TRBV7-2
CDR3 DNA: TGTGCCAGCAGCTTGTATATGGGACAAATAATCGGCAATGAGCAGTTCTTC
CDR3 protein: CASSLYMGQIIGNEQFF

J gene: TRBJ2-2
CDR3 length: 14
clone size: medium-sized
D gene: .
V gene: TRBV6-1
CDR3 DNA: TGTGCCAGCAGGCTCCAGGAGAACACCGGGGAGCTGTTTTTT
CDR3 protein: CASRLQENTGELFF

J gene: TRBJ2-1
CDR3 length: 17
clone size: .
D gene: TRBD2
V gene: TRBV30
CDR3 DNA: TGTGCCTGGAGTGTCCCCCTGGCGGGGGGGTTCATCAATGAGCAGTTCTTC
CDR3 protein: CAWSVPLAGGFINEQFF

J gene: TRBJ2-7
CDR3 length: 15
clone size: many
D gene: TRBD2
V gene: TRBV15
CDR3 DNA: TGTGCCACCAAGGGACCTACTGGCGGGGGCTACGAGCAGTACTTC
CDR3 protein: CATKGPTGGGYEQYF